A selection of T cell receptor beta chains follows, all from one sample in a study of technical replicates of blood from several donors. The method was immunoSEQ multiplex PCR; TCRdb's version includes in-frame clones alone and lacks a portion of them. Of 65,000 to 85,000 clones detected, roughly 98% appear once; the ten largest clones hold roughly 0.16%. The sample comprised T cells isolated from PBMCs. The receptors derive from a human donor in good health. Each CDR3 is given with its conserved first and last residue. A D gene is named only where the DNA matches it firmly. Clone size is shown for a subset of rows, as once, few, many or a class of expanded clone.

j_call: TRBJ2-7
v_call: TRBV19
d_call: TRBD1
clone_size: once
cdr3_aa: CASSPTDRDYEQYF
cdr3_nt: TGTGCCAGTAGTCCCACGGACAGGGACTACGAGCAGTACTTC

j_call: TRBJ2-5
v_call: TRBV6-4
d_call: NA
clone_size: once
cdr3_aa: CASSDSSGGQETQYF
cdr3_nt: TGTGCCAGCAGTGACTCGAGTGGCGGACAAGAGACCCAGTACTTC

j_call: TRBJ2-7
v_call: TRBV7-9
d_call: TRBD1
clone_size: NA
cdr3_aa: CASSYRTGTGDIQGKEQYF
cdr3_nt: TGTGCCAGCAGCTATCGGACGGGGACAGGGGATATACAAGGGAAGGAGCAGTACTTC

j_call: TRBJ2-7
v_call: TRBV10-3
d_call: TRBD1
clone_size: NA
cdr3_aa: CAISNPGQGPYEQYF
cdr3_nt: TGTGCCATCAGCAATCCGGGACAGGGCCCCTACGAGCAGTACTTC

j_call: TRBJ1-1
v_call: TRBV2
d_call: TRBD1
clone_size: NA
cdr3_aa: CASKGDTQGGTEAFF
cdr3_nt: TGTGCCAGCAAGGGGGACACACAGGGGGGCACTGAAGCTTTCTTT

j_call: TRBJ1-3
v_call: TRBV27
d_call: NA
clone_size: NA
cdr3_aa: CASSEQGLSGTIYF
cdr3_nt: TGTGCCAGCAGTGAGCAAGGCCTCTCGGGCACCATATATTTT

j_call: TRBJ2-7
v_call: TRBV28
d_call: NA
clone_size: NA
cdr3_aa: CASSLEGPGSYEQYF
cdr3_nt: TGTGCCAGCAGTTTGGAGGGTCCAGGGTCCTACGAGCAGTACTTC

j_call: TRBJ2-3
v_call: TRBV29-1
d_call: NA
clone_size: NA
cdr3_aa: CSVAPEAGMTDTQYF
cdr3_nt: TGCAGCGTTGCACCCGAGGCAGGGATGACTGATACGCAGTATTTT

j_call: TRBJ1-3
v_call: TRBV4-1
d_call: TRBD1
clone_size: NA
cdr3_aa: CASAGTWTGASVGNTIYF
cdr3_nt: TGCGCCAGCGCCGGGACCTGGACAGGGGCTTCGGTGGGAAACACCATATATTTT

j_call: TRBJ1-1
v_call: TRBV29-1
d_call: NA
clone_size: NA
cdr3_aa: CSVEFRAYEAFF
cdr3_nt: TGCAGCGTTGAATTCAGGGCCTACGAAGCTTTCTTT

j_call: TRBJ1-6
v_call: TRBV28
d_call: TRBD1
clone_size: once
cdr3_aa: CAVGTGARGYNSPLHF
cdr3_nt: TGTGCCGTCGGGACAGGGGCACGAGGGTATAATTCACCCCTCCACTTT

j_call: TRBJ2-3
v_call: TRBV28
d_call: NA
clone_size: NA
cdr3_aa: CASSSLVPRSSTDTQYF
cdr3_nt: TGTGCCAGCAGTTCACTAGTCCCACGCTCGTCAACAGATACGCAGTATTTT

j_call: TRBJ2-3
v_call: TRBV10-3
d_call: TRBD2
clone_size: NA
cdr3_aa: CAISALAGSTDTQYF
cdr3_nt: TGTGCCATCAGTGCACTAGCGGGAAGCACAGATACGCAGTATTTT

j_call: TRBJ1-1
v_call: TRBV28
d_call: NA
clone_size: NA
cdr3_aa: CASSFAGTYTEAFF
cdr3_nt: TGTGCCAGCAGTTTCGCAGGTACTTACACTGAAGCTTTCTTT

j_call: TRBJ2-7
v_call: TRBV6-1
d_call: TRBD2
clone_size: NA
cdr3_aa: CASRTSGVYEQYF
cdr3_nt: TGTGCCAGCAGAACTAGCGGAGTATACGAGCAGTACTTC

j_call: TRBJ2-3
v_call: TRBV6-4
d_call: TRBD2
clone_size: NA
cdr3_aa: CASSEGSGGAYTQYF
cdr3_nt: TGTGCCAGCAGTGAAGGAAGCGGGGGGGCCTACACGCAGTATTTT

j_call: TRBJ2-7
v_call: TRBV5-4
d_call: TRBD1
clone_size: NA
cdr3_aa: CASSNTRGLSYEQYF
cdr3_nt: TGTGCCAGCAGCAATACCAGGGGGCTCTCCTACGAGCAGTACTTC

j_call: TRBJ2-5
v_call: TRBV30
d_call: TRBD2
clone_size: NA
cdr3_aa: CAWSSGGAQETQYF
cdr3_nt: TGTGCCTGGAGTAGCGGGGGGGCCCAAGAGACCCAGTACTTC

j_call: TRBJ2-7
v_call: TRBV6-5
d_call: TRBD1
clone_size: once
cdr3_aa: CASSYSGQGYEQYF
cdr3_nt: TGTGCCAGCAGTTACTCGGGACAGGGCTACGAGCAGTACTTC

j_call: TRBJ1-1
v_call: TRBV6-6
d_call: NA
clone_size: NA
cdr3_aa: CASRPEGGVTEAFF
cdr3_nt: TGTGCCAGCAGACCTGAAGGGGGAGTCACTGAAGCTTTCTTT

j_call: TRBJ2-3
v_call: TRBV7-8
d_call: TRBD2
clone_size: NA
cdr3_aa: CASSLGLAGITDTQYF
cdr3_nt: TGTGCCAGCAGCTTAGGACTAGCGGGAATCACAGATACGCAGTATTTT

j_call: TRBJ2-2
v_call: TRBV6-5
d_call: NA
clone_size: NA
cdr3_aa: CASSSPNTGELFF
cdr3_nt: TGTGCCAGCAGTTCCCCAAACACCGGGGAGCTGTTTTTT

j_call: TRBJ2-7
v_call: TRBV6-1
d_call: TRBD2
clone_size: NA
cdr3_aa: CASSGTSGVKWEQYF
cdr3_nt: TGTGCCAGCAGCGGGACTAGCGGGGTAAAATGGGAGCAGTACTTC

j_call: TRBJ2-1
v_call: TRBV19
d_call: NA
clone_size: NA
cdr3_aa: CASSMGQAGDEQFF
cdr3_nt: TGTGCCAGTAGTATGGGCCAAGCGGGCGATGAGCAGTTCTTC

j_call: TRBJ1-1
v_call: TRBV7-3
d_call: TRBD1
clone_size: NA
cdr3_aa: CASSSSPPGQGGTEAFF
cdr3_nt: TGTGCCAGCAGCTCATCTCCGCCGGGACAGGGTGGCACTGAAGCTTTCTTT

j_call: TRBJ2-1
v_call: TRBV7-9
d_call: NA
clone_size: NA
cdr3_aa: CASSGAREQFF
cdr3_nt: TGTGCCAGCAGTGGGGCACGAGAGCAGTTCTTC

j_call: TRBJ2-1
v_call: TRBV30
d_call: TRBD2
clone_size: NA
cdr3_aa: CAWDGRGGGANEQFF
cdr3_nt: TGTGCCTGGGACGGTCGAGGCGGGGGGGCCAATGAGCAGTTCTTC

j_call: TRBJ2-2
v_call: TRBV27
d_call: TRBD2
clone_size: NA
cdr3_aa: CASSPTAGGNTGELFF
cdr3_nt: TGTGCCAGCAGTCCTACGGCGGGAGGTAACACCGGGGAGCTGTTTTTT

j_call: TRBJ1-1
v_call: TRBV12-5
d_call: TRBD1
clone_size: NA
cdr3_aa: CASVLLRGHGTEAFF
cdr3_nt: TGTGCTAGTGTCCTCCTCAGGGGGCATGGCACTGAAGCTTTCTTT

j_call: TRBJ2-7
v_call: TRBV19
d_call: TRBD2
clone_size: NA
cdr3_aa: CASSILSGDSLYEQYF
cdr3_nt: TGTGCCAGTAGTATTTTGAGCGGGGACTCACTCTACGAGCAGTACTTC

j_call: TRBJ2-2
v_call: TRBV6-1
d_call: TRBD1
clone_size: NA
cdr3_aa: CASSGTGASGELFF
cdr3_nt: TGTGCCAGCTCCGGGACAGGGGCCTCCGGGGAGCTGTTTTTT